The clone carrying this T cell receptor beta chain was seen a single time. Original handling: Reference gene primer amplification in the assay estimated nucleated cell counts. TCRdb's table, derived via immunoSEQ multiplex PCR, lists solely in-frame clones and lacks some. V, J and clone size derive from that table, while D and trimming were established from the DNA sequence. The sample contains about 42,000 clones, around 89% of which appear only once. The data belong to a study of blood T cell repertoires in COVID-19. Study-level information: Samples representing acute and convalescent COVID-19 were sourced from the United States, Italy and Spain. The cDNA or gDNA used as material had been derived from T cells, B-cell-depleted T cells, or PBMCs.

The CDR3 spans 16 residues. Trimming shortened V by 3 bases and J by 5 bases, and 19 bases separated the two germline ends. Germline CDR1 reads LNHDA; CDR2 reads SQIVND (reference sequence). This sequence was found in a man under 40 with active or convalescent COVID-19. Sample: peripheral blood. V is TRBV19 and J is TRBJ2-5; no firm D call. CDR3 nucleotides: TGTGCCAGTAGTATTTCGACACTCAATCCCCCGGAGACCCAGTACTTC. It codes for CASSISTLNPPETQYF.